The 20 T cell receptor beta chains below all came from one sample that was sequenced in a study of CD8 T cells in Susac syndrome. RNA in amounts of about 0.45 to 1 ug was reverse transcribed with random hexamers. One entry per CDR3 protein results from TCRdb running MiXCR on the immunoSEQ multiplex PCR reads. The sample shows some 250,000 distinct CDR3 sequences, 95% to 97% of them seen only once. Specimen: CD4+ T cells from PBMCs. These receptors were collected from a human donor with Susac syndrome.

The chain combines TRBV27 with TRBJ2-7; 7 bases line up with TRBD2. V lost 3 bases, J lost 12 bases, and 8 bases stayed unmatched. The CDR3 spans 12 residues. The V gene's germline CDR1 is MNHEY and CDR2 SMNVEV (reference sequence). CDR3 sequence (DNA): TGTGCCAGCAGTTTCCGGGGGACTAACCTGTACTTC. This gives the protein CASSFRGTNLYF.

The J gene is TRBJ1-4, the V gene TRBV9; D gene ambiguous. Germline CDR1 is SGDLS and CDR2 is YYNGEE. The V end was cut by 3 bases, the J end by 0 bases, with 3 bases between. The CDR3 is 13 residues long. In DNA, the CDR3 is TGTGCCAGCAGCGATGCAACTAATGAAAAACTGTTTTTT. Protein: CASSDATNEKLFF. The variable domain in full, completed from reference TRBV9 and TRBJ1-4, reads DSGVTQTPKHLITATGQRVTLRCSPRSGDLSVYWYQQSLDQGLQFLIQYYNGEERAKGNILERFSAQQFPDLHSELNLSSLELGDSALYFCASSDATNEKLFFGSGTQLSVL.

The chain has TRBV29-1 and TRBJ2-7; no clear D gene. Germline V CDR1 and CDR2: SQVTM, ANQGSEA. The V end lost 4 bases, the J end lost 1 base, and 8 bases lay between the germline ends. The CDR3 runs to 12 residues. The CDR3 DNA reads as TGCAGCGTTGCCCTTATTTCCTACGAGCAGTACTTC. Translating it yields CSVALISYEQYF.

The chain is built from TRBV28 and TRBJ1-1; D remains ambiguous. Germline CDR1 and CDR2: MDHEN and SYDVKM. The CDR3 has 12 amino acids. V shed 1 base and J shed 10 bases, with 10 bases lying between them. The CDR3 spells CASSLLQVGAFF. The CDR3 region has the DNA TGTGCCAGCAGTTTATTGCAGGTCGGAGCTTTCTTT.

The chain joins TRBV9 to TRBJ1-1, with TRBD1 matching 8 bases. The V segment lost 4 bases and the J segment 5 bases; nucleotides outside the gene matches: 10. This CDR3 comprises 15 residues. Looked up from germline, CDR1 is SGDLS and CDR2 is YYNGEE. CDR3 in DNA: TGTGCCAGCAGCCCCCGAAGGACAGGGAGTACTGAAGCTTTCTTT. It yields the protein CASSPRRTGSTEAFF. The full variable domain, rest sourced from reference TRBV9 and TRBJ1-1, is DSGVTQTPKHLITATGQRVTLRCSPRSGDLSVYWYQQSLDQGLQFLIQYYNGEERAKGNILERFSAQQFPDLHSELNLSSLELGDSALYFCASSPRRTGSTEAFFGQGTRLTVV.

The rearrangement uses TRBV12-3 or TRBV12-4 and TRBJ1-1; D not resolved. The CDR3 is 14 amino acids. V dropped 2 bases and J dropped 2 bases, with 9 bases sitting between them. CDR3 in amino acids: CASSLFRHNTEAFF. CDR3 DNA sequence: TGTGCCAGCAGTTTATTTAGACATAACACTGAAGCTTTCTTT.

The chain links TRBV12-3 or TRBV12-4 to TRBJ2-2; D unclear. V lost 5 bases to trimming and J lost 5 bases, with 3 bases between them. The CDR3 is 11 amino acids. The CDR3 is CASSTTGELFF. The DNA of the CDR3 is TGTGCCAGCAGTACTACCGGGGAGCTGTTTTTT.

CDR3 protein: CASSYLGQGGNNYGYTF. The CDR3 nucleotides are TGTGCCAGCAGTTACCTGGGTCAGGGAGGGAATAACTATGGCTACACCTTC. The V gene is TRBV6-5, the J gene TRBJ1-2, with D perhaps TRBD1 (5 bases). The germline V gene encodes CDR1 MNHEY and CDR2 SVGAGI. The CDR3 covers 17 residues. Trimming took 2 bases from V and 1 from J, leaving 17 bases between them.

This clonotype was seen once. CDR3 DNA: TGTGCCAGCAGTGAATACCGGGACACCTATCTAACCCGCTACGAGCAGTACTTC. The encoded protein is CASSEYRDTYLTRYEQYF. This rearrangement joins TRBV6-1 to TRBJ2-7; D perhaps matches TRBD1 (6 bases). Trimming stripped 2 bases from V and 3 bases from J, with 23 bases between. The CDR3 has 18 amino acids. Germline-derived CDR1 and CDR2 are MNHNS and SASEGT.

The chain has TRBV18 and TRBJ1-5; D is possibly TRBD1 (5 bases). CDR1 is KGHSH, CDR2 LQKENI, per germline. The CDR3 covers 17 residues. Between the trimmed V and J ends, which lost 0 bases and 0 bases, there was a span of 12 bases. DNA for the CDR3: TGTGCCAGCTCACCACCTGCAGGGATAAATAGCAATCAGCCCCAGCATTTT. This codes for CASSPPAGINSNQPQHF.

This sequence joins TRBV4-1 and TRBJ1-5; D call uncertain. V lost 1 base and J 11 bases, leaving 15 bases between the germline ends. This CDR3 is built from 14 residues. Looked up from germline, CDR1 is MGHRA and CDR2 is YSYEKL. The CDR3 sequence is CASSQGRALGAQHF. The DNA for the CDR3 is TGCGCCAGCAGCCAAGGAAGGGCGCTTGGGGCCCAGCATTTT.

This sequence joins TRBV4-1 and TRBJ1-2; D uncertain. The germline CDR1 and CDR2 sequences are MGHRA and YSYEKL. CDR3 length: 13 amino acids. The V end lost 4 bases, the J end lost 8 bases, and 14 bases lay between the germline ends. CDR3: CASSPPGKWGYTF. The CDR3 DNA reads as TGCGCCAGCAGCCCACCGGGAAAGTGGGGCTACACCTTC.

The V gene is TRBV3-1, the J gene TRBJ2-2, with TRBD2 as a possible D gene (6 bases). The CDR3 is 17 amino acids. Germline values: CDR1 LGHDT, CDR2 YNNKEL (reference sequence). With 7 bases removed from V and 6 bases from J, the gap between germline ends came to 24 bases. The CDR3 DNA reads TGTGCCAGCACCCATGGACCCGGGAGTCTAGGGGCCGGGGAGCTGTTTTTT. Encoded protein: CASTHGPGSLGAGELFF.

V and J are TRBV20-1 and TRBJ2-5, with D perhaps TRBD1 (5 bases). Trimming stripped 3 bases from V and 4 bases from J, with 18 bases between. The CDR3 sequence is 15 residues long. Germline V lookup: CDR1 DFQATT, CDR2 SNEGSKA (reference sequence). Written as DNA, the CDR3 is TGCAGTGCTAGGGACGGACCCCTGGGGCCAGAGACCCAGTACTTC. It specifies CSARDGPLGPETQYF.

This sequence joins TRBV20-1 and TRBJ2-3, with TRBD2 matching over 11 bases. The V gene end was trimmed by 6 bases and the J gene end by 1 base; junction bases not matched to a gene: 6. Germline-derived CDR1 and CDR2 are DFQATT and SNEGSKA (reference sequence). CDR3 length equals 15 residues. CDR3 sequence: CSALKTSGGTDTQYF. As DNA, the CDR3 is TGCAGTGCCCTCAAGACTAGCGGGGGCACAGATACGCAGTATTTT.

The chain links TRBV12-3 or TRBV12-4 to TRBJ2-6, with 10 positions matching TRBD1. CDR3 length: 20 amino acids. With 6 bases clipped from V and 4 bases from J, the junction kept 18 bases outside the gene matches. CDR3 DNA: TGTGCCAGCAGCCCGTTGAAGACAGGGGGCCTGATAGGAGGGGCCAACGTCCTGACTTTC. Translated: CASSPLKTGGLIGGANVLTF.

The chain combines TRBV12-3 or TRBV12-4 with TRBJ2-5; unclear D gene. The CDR3 loop spans 13 amino acids. V shed 5 bases and J shed 0 bases, with 7 bases lying between them. CDR3: CASSRVDQETQYF. The CDR3 coding sequence is TGTGCCAGCAGTCGAGTGGACCAAGAGACCCAGTACTTC.

The chain is built from TRBV24-1 and TRBJ1-5; perhaps TRBD1 as D (5 bases). This CDR3 contains 14 residues. CDR1 and CDR2 (germline): KGHDR, SFDVKD. Trimming pared 5 bases from V and 7 bases from J, leaving 14 bases between. The CDR3 coding sequence is TGTGCCACCAGTGGACCATCGGGGGGGCAGCCCCAGCATTTT. It specifies CATSGPSGGQPQHF.

The CDR3 nucleotides are TGCGCCAGCAGCTTGTGGTCTGGGGCCAACGTCCTGACTTTC. It specifies CASSLWSGANVLTF. V gene TRBV5-1 combines with J gene TRBJ2-6; D gene ambiguous. Per germline, CDR1 SGHRS and CDR2 YFSETQ. Trimming cost V 1 base and J 1 base, with 3 bases left between them. The length of the CDR3 is 14 residues.

Here the CDR3 reads CSASDRVNRDEQFF. CDR3 coding DNA: TGCAGTGCCTCGGACAGGGTAAATAGAGATGAGCAGTTCTTC. V and J are TRBV20-1 and TRBJ2-1; 8 bases align to TRBD1. CDR3 length: 14 residues. Germline CDR1 DFQATT, CDR2 SNEGSKA (reference sequence). V gave up 6 bases and J gave up 8 bases; unmatched junction bases: 12.